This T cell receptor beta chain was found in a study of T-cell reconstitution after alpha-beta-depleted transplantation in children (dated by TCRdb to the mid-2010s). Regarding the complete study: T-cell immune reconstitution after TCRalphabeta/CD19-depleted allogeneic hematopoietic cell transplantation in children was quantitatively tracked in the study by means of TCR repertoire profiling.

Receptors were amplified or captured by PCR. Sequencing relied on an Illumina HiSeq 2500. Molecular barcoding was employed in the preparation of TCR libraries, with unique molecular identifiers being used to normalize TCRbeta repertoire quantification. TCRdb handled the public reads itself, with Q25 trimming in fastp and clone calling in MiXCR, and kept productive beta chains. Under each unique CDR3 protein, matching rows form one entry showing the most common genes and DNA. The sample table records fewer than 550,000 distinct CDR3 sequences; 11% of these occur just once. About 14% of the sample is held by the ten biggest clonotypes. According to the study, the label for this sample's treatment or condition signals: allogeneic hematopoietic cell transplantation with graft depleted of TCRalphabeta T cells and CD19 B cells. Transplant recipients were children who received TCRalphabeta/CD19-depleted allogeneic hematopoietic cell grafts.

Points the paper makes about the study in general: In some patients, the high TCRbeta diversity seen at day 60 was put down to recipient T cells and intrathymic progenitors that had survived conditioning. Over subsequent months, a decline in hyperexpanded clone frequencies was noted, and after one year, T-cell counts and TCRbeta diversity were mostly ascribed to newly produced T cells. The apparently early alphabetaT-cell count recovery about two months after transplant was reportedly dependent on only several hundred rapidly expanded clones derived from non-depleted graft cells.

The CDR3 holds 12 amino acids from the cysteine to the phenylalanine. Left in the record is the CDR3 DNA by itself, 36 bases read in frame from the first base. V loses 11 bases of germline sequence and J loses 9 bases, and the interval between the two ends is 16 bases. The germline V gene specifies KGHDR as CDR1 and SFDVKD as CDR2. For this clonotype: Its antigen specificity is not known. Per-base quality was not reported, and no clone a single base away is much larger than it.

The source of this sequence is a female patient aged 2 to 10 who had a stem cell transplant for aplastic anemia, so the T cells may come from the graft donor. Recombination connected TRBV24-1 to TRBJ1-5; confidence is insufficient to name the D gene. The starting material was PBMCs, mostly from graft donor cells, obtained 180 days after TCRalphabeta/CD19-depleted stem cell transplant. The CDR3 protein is CAKTLIDSPQHF. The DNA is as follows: TGTGCCAAGACACTTATAGACTCGCCCCAGCATTTT.